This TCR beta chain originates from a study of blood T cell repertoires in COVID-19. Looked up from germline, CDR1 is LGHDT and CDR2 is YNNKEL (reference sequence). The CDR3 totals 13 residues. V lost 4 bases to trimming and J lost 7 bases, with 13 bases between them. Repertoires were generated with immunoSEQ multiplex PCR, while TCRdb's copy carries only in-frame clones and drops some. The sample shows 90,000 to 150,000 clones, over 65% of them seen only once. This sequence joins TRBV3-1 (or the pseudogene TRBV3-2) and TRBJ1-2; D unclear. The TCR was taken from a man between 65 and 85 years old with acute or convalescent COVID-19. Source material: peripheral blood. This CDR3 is CASSPPGSGGYTF. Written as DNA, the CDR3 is TGTGCCAGCAGCCCCCCCGGGAGTGGTGGCTACACCTTC.